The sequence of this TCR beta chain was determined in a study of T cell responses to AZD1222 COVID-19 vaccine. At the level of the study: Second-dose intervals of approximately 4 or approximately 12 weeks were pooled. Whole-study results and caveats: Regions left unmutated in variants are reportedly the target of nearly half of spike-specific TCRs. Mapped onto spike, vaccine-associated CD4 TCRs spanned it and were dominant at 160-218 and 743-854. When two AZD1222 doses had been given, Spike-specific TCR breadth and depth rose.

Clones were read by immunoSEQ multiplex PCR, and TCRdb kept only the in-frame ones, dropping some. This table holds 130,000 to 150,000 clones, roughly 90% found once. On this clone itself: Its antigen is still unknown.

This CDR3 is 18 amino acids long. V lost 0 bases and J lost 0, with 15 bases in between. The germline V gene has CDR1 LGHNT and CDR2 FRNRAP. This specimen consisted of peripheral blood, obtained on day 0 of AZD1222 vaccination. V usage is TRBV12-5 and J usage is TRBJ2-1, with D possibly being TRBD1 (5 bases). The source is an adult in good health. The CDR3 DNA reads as TGTGCTAGTGGTTTGGTCCTTGGACACCCTAGCTCCTACAATGAGCAGTTCTTC. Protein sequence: CASGLVLGHPSSYNEQFF.